Each of the 17 T cell receptor beta chains below was sequenced from the same sample in a study of human T cells and chemical hapten exposure. The time point: patch test 3, about 24 weeks after DPC sensitization. Treatment of the sample: therapeutic diphenylcyclopropenone sensitization with weekly scalp DPC. Via MiXCR, TCRdb re-called the RACE reads, giving one row per CDR3 protein. The top ten hold 4.5% to 6% of the sample, which has approximately 88,000 distinct CDR3 sequences, around 13% seen once. The source material was whole blood, sampled in connection with sensitization to the hapten diphenylcyclopropenone (DPC). The receptors were gathered from a woman aged 50 to 65 with alopecia areata. Some clones in this sample may be carry-over from other donors' samples.

Concerning this clonotype: This could be a read error, since a much larger clone is one nucleotide away. This chain connects TRBV6-2 or TRBV6-3 to TRBJ2-2; D possibly matches TRBD1 or TRBD2 (5 bases each). Germline loops: CDR1 MNHEY, CDR2 SVGEGT. The germline V and J ends were trimmed by 5 bases and 7 bases, with 17 bases remaining between them. The CDR3 is made up of 15 amino acids. The CDR3 DNA is TGTGCCAGCAGTCCCCCCCAGGGAGAAATCGGGGAGCTGTTTTTT. Its translation is CASSPPQGEIGELFF.

This clonotype occurred many times. The V gene is TRBV2, the J gene TRBJ2-2; possibly TRBD2 for D (6 bases). The V end lost 7 bases, the J end lost 6 bases, and 18 bases lay between the germline ends. CDR3 length: 15 amino acids. Germline V gene data show CDR1 as SNHLY and CDR2 as FYNNEI. CDR3 nucleotide sequence: TGTGCCAGCAAGCTTGACTTCCGGGACTCCGGGGAGCTGTTTTTT. It codes for CASKLDFRDSGELFF.

V and J are TRBV11-1 and TRBJ2-5, with D maybe TRBD1 (5 bases). The germline CDR1 and CDR2 sequences are SGHAT and FQDESV (reference sequence). Trimming pared 3 bases from V and 4 bases from J, leaving 12 bases between. This CDR3 is built from 14 residues. The chain's CDR3 is CASSLLMDIETQYF. CDR3 coding DNA: TGTGCCAGCAGCTTGTTGATGGACATAGAGACCCAGTACTTC.

This clonotype was picked up many times. The V call is TRBV3-1, the J call TRBJ2-3; 7 bases are a match to TRBD1. V shed 1 base and J 5 bases; nucleotides not matched to a gene: 3. The CDR3 length is 14 residues. Germline loops: CDR1 LGHDT, CDR2 YNNKEL (reference sequence). The CDR3 loop reads CASSQVRGKDTQYF. The CDR3 DNA follows: TGTGCCAGCAGCCAAGTCAGGGGGAAAGATACGCAGTATTTT.

This clonotype was counted at least ten times. The chain uses TRBV7-6 and TRBJ1-1; the match to TRBD1 covers 9 bases. CDR3 length equals 13 residues. V lost 4 bases and J lost 7; bases outside the gene matches: 4. In germline, CDR1 is SGHVS, CDR2 FNYEAQ. CDR3 region: CASSSTGQGEAFF. In DNA, the CDR3 is TGTGCCAGCAGCTCAACGGGACAGGGTGAAGCTTTCTTT.

This clonotype was picked up a small number of times. The chain is built from TRBV29-1 and TRBJ1-3; 7 positions agree with TRBD1. V was clipped by 5 bases and J by 0 bases; unmatched bases: 4. CDR1 SQVTM and CDR2 ANQGSEA come from the germline V gene. There are 14 residues in the CDR3. DNA of the CDR3: TGCAGCGTTATTACAGGGGCCTCTGGAAACACCATATATTTT. Translation: CSVITGASGNTIYF. Supplemented by reference TRBV29-1 and TRBJ1-3, the full variable domain reads SAVISQKPSRDICQRGTSLTIQCQVDSQVTMMFWYRQQPGQSLTLIATANQGSEATYESGFVIDKFPISRPNLTFSTLTVSNMSPEDSSIYLCSVITGASGNTIYFGEGSWLTVV.

This clonotype was seen more than once but under ten times. This CDR3 is CASSRDMMSSNTEAFF. CDR3 bases: TGTGCCAGCAGCCGAGATATGATGAGCTCGAACACTGAAGCTTTCTTT. This sequence joins TRBV3-1 and TRBJ1-1; D is unresolved. Germline CDR1 reads LGHDT; CDR2 reads YNNKEL (reference sequence). The CDR3 consists of 16 residues. With 4 bases removed from V and 1 base from J, the gap between germline ends came to 16 bases.

This clonotype was seen repeatedly, ten times or more. The genes are TRBV27 and TRBJ1-1; a weak D match, TRBD1 (5 bases). Per the germline V gene, CDR1 is MNHEY and CDR2 is SMNVEV (reference sequence). This CDR3 has 14 residues. The V gene lost 5 bases and the J gene lost 1 base, with 11 bases spanning the gap. Here the CDR3 DNA reads TGTGCCAGCAGTCCTATAGACAGGAACACTGAAGCTTTCTTT. This encodes CASSPIDRNTEAFF.

This chain joins TRBV9 and TRBJ2-3, with unresolved D. Germline V gene sequence: CDR1 SGDLS, CDR2 YYNGEE. V gave up 0 bases and J gave up 2 bases, with 13 bases separating them. This CDR3 has 16 residues. CDR3 loop: CASSVAKSGHTDTQYF. The CDR3 region has the DNA TGTGCCAGCAGCGTAGCAAAGTCCGGCCACACAGATACGCAGTATTTT.

A few counts support this clonotype. The chain recombines TRBV18 with TRBJ1-5; 10 bases map to TRBD1. Germline CDR1 and CDR2: KGHSH and LQKENI. The CDR3 covers 21 residues. The ends lost 3 bases at V and 1 base at J; junction bases unmatched: 18. CDR3 nucleotide sequence: TGTGCCAGCTCACCTATTAGGGACAGGGGAGTAGTGGGACAAAGCAATCAGCCCCAGCATTTT. This codes for CASSPIRDRGVVGQSNQPQHF.

This clonotype was seen more than once but under ten times. As DNA, the CDR3 is TGTGCCAGCAGACTAGCGGGAGAAGAGACCCAGTACTTC. This encodes CASRLAGEETQYF. The chain is built from TRBV27 and TRBJ2-5; TRBD2 matches at 11 bases. The CDR3 consists of 13 residues. Per the germline V gene, CDR1 is MNHEY and CDR2 is SMNVEV (reference sequence). V shed 6 bases, J shed 3 bases, and the junction held 0 bases outside the gene matches.

The genes are TRBV20-1 and TRBJ1-1, with D possibly matching TRBD1 (6 bases). Deletions cut 2 bases from V and 2 bases from J, with 9 bases between. Germline CDR1 and CDR2: DFQATT and SNEGSKA (reference sequence). This CDR3 spans 13 amino acids. CDR3 amino acids: CSARNRENTEAFF. CDR3 bases: TGCAGTGCTAGAAACAGGGAAAACACTGAAGCTTTCTTT.

In its sample, this clonotype was seen a few times. The V gene is TRBV29-1, the J gene TRBJ2-1; D may be TRBD2 (5 bases). This CDR3 region has 12 residues. Trimming cost V 7 bases and J 12 bases, with 19 bases left between them. CDR1 is SQVTM and CDR2 is ANQGSEA in the germline V gene. CDR3 loop: CSAPGVLVGQFF. DNA of the CDR3: TGCAGCGCCCCCGGGGTTCTTGTGGGGCAGTTCTTC.

This clonotype was seen repeatedly, ten times or more. This chain connects TRBV6-2 or TRBV6-3 to TRBJ2-7; D unclear. V lost 7 bases to trimming and J lost 3 bases, with 22 bases between them. Germline CDR1 and CDR2: MNHEY and SVGEGT. The CDR3 is 16 residues long. The CDR3 region is CASMGYLADPNYEQYF. The CDR3, as DNA: TGTGCCAGCATGGGGTACTTGGCGGACCCTAACTACGAGCAGTACTTC.

In its sample, this clonotype was seen a few times. This chain uses TRBV12-3 or TRBV12-4 with TRBJ1-1; D perhaps matches TRBD1 (6 bases). CDR3 size: 15 residues. V was clipped by 1 base and J by 6 bases, with 15 bases between them. CDR3 DNA: TGTGCCAGCAGTTTAGTCTCACAGGGCTACTCTGAAGCTTTCTTT. Protein sequence: CASSLVSQGYSEAFF.

The chain carries TRBV7-9 and TRBJ2-1; 13 nucleotides align to TRBD2. The V gene's germline CDR1 is SEHNR and CDR2 FQNEAQ (reference sequence). With V trimmed by 4 bases and J by 4 bases, 4 bases remained unmatched. The CDR3 has 16 amino acids. In DNA, the CDR3 is TGTGCCAGCAGCTCCAGACTAGCGGGAGGATACAATGAGCAGTTCTTC. Amino acids: CASSSRLAGGYNEQFF.

This clonotype was seen a few times. The rearrangement joins TRBV6-2 or TRBV6-3 to TRBJ2-1; perhaps TRBD2 as D (6 bases). Germline assignment: CDR1 MNHEY and CDR2 SVGEGT. V shed 6 bases and J shed 2 bases, with 14 bases lying between them. CDR3 length: 15 residues. CDR3 amino acids: CASSNQRRAYNEQFF. The DNA of the CDR3 is TGTGCCAGCAGCAATCAGCGGAGGGCCTACAATGAGCAGTTCTTC.